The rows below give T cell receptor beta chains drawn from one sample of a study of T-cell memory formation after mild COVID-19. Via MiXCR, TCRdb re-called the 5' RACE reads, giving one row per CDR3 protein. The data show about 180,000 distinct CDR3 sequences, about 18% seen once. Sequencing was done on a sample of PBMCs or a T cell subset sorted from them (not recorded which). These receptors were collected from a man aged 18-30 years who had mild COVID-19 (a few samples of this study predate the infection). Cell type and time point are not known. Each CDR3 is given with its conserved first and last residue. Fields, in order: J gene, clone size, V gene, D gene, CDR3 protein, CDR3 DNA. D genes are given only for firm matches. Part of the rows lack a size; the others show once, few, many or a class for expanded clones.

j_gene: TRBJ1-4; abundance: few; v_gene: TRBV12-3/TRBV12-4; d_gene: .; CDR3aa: CASHLAYSEKLFF; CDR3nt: TGTGCCAGCCATTTGGCGTACAGTGAAAAACTGTTTTTT
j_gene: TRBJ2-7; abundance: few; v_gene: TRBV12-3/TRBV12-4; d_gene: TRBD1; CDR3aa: CASNTGQGDPYEQYF; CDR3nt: TGTGCCAGCAATACAGGACAGGGGGACCCCTACGAGCAGTACTTC
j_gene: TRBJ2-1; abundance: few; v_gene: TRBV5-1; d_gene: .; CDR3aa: CASSYSTAFANEQFF; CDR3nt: TGCGCCAGCAGCTACTCTACGGCGTTTGCGAATGAGCAGTTCTTC
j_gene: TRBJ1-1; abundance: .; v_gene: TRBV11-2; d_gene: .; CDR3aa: CASSFSSMNTEAFF; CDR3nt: TGTGCCAGCAGCTTCAGTAGCATGAACACTGAAGCTTTCTTT
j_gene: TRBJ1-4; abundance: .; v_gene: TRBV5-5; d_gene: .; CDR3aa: CASTSDSHEKLFF; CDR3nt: TGTGCCAGCACCTCGGACAGCCATGAAAAACTGTTTTTT
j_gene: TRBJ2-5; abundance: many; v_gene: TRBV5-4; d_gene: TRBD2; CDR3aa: CASSPRGGQSRETQYF; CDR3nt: TGTGCCAGCAGCCCCCGGGGGGGGCAAAGCAGGGAGACCCAGTACTTC
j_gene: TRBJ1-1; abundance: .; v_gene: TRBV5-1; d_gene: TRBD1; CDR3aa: CASSFNPGGMDTEAFF; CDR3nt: TGCGCCAGCAGCTTCAACCCAGGGGGCATGGACACTGAAGCTTTCTTT
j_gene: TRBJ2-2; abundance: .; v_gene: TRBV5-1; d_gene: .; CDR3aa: CASSLWGSTGELFF; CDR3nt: TGCGCCAGCAGCTTGTGGGGGAGCACCGGGGAGCTGTTTTTT
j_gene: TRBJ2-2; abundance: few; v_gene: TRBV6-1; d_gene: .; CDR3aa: CASSRFGELFF; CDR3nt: TGTGCCAGCAGTAGGTTCGGGGAGCTGTTTTTT
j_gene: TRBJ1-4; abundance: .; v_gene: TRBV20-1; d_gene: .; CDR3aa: CSARDPGREKLFF; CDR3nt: TGCAGTGCTAGAGATCCAGGTCGAGAAAAACTGTTTTTT
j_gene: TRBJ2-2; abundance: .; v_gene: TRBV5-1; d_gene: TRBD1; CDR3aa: CASKETGSNGELFF; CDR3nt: TGCGCCAGCAAGGAGACAGGGTCGAACGGGGAGCTGTTTTTT
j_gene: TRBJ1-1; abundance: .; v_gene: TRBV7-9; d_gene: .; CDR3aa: CASSPVGIAEAFF; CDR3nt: TGTGCCAGCAGCCCGGTAGGGATCGCTGAAGCTTTCTTT
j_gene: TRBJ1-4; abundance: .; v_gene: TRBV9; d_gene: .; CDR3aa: CASSLSGARHEKLFF; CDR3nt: TGTGCCAGCAGCTTATCCGGGGCTCGCCATGAAAAACTGTTTTTT
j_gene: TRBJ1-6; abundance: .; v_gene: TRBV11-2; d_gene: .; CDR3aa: CASSLTRSQPLHF; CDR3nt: TGTGCCAGCAGCTTAACCAGGTCTCAACCCCTCCACTTT
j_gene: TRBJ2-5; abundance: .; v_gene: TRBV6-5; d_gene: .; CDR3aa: CASRKTYQETQYF; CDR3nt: TGTGCCAGCAGAAAGACTTACCAAGAGACCCAGTACTTC
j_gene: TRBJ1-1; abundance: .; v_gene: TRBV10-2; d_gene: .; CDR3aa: CASSGYTEAFF; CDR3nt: TGCGCCAGCAGTGGATACACTGAAGCTTTCTTT
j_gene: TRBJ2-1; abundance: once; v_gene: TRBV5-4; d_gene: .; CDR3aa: CASSLGPPDEQFF; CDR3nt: TGTGCCAGCAGCTTAGGCCCGCCCGATGAGCAGTTCTTC
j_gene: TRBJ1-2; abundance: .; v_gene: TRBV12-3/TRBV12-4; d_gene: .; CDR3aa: CACHWHDGYTF; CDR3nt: TGTGCCTGCCACTGGCATGATGGCTACACCTTC
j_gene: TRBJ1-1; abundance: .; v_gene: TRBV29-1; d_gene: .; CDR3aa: CSVAAGDTEAFF; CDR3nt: TGCAGCGTTGCCGCCGGGGACACTGAAGCTTTCTTT
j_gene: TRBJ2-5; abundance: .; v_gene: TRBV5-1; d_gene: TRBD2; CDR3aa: CASSLGGLAIQETQYF; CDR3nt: TGCGCCAGCAGCTTGGGAGGACTAGCTATCCAAGAGACCCAGTACTTC
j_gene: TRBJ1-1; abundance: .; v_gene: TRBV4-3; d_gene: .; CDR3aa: CASSQEPRGRNLNTEAFF; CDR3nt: TGCGCCAGCAGCCAAGAACCCAGGGGCCGCAACTTGAACACTGAAGCTTTCTTT
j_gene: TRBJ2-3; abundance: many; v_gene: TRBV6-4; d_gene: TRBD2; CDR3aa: CASSESGGATDTQYF; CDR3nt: TGTGCCAGCAGTGAAAGCGGGGGGGCCACAGATACGCAGTATTTT
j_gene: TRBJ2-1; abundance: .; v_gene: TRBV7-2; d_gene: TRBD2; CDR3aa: CASSREGSGRGFGQFF; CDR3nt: TGTGCCAGCAGCCGAGAAGGTAGTGGGCGGGGGTTTGGGCAGTTCTTC
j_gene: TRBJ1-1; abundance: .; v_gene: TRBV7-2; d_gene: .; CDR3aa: CASSLVGVEAFF; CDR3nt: TGTGCCAGCAGCTTAGTTGGGGTAGAAGCTTTCTTT
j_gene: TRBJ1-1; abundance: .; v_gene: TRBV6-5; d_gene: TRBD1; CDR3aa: CASRMTGVTEAFF; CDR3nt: TGTGCCAGCAGGATGACAGGGGTCACTGAAGCTTTCTTT
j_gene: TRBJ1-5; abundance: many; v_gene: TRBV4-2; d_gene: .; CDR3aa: CASSQIMSNQPQHF; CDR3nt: TGTGCCAGCAGCCAAATAATGTCCAATCAGCCCCAGCATTTT
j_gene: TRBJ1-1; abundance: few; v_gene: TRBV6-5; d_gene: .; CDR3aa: CASRTHGLNTEAFF; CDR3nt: TGTGCCAGCCGTACACACGGCCTGAACACTGAAGCTTTCTTT
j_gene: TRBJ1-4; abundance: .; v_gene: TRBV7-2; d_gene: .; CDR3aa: CASSLAGPTNEKLFF; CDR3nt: TGTGCCAGCAGCTTAGCAGGGCCTACTAATGAAAAACTGTTTTTT
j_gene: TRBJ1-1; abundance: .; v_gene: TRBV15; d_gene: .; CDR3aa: CATSRGGAGTLEAFF; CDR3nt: TGTGCCACCAGCAGAGGGGGGGCAGGGACCCTTGAAGCTTTCTTT
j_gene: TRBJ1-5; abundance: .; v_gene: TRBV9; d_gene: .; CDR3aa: CASSVAGSSQPQHF; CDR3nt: TGTGCCAGCAGCGTAGCGGGATCTAGTCAGCCCCAGCATTTT
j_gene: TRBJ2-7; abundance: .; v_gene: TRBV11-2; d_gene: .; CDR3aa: CASSLGMGFYEQYF; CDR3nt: TGTGCCAGCAGCTTAGGGATGGGATTCTACGAGCAGTACTTC
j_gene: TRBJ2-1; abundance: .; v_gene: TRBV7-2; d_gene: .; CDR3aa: CASSPWISTRSVQFF; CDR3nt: TGTGCCAGCAGCCCCTGGATTTCGACCCGTTCGGTGCAGTTCTTC
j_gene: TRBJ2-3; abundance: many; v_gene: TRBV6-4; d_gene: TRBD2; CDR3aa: CASSDSSGGADTQYF; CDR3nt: TGTGCCAGCAGTGACTCGAGCGGGGGGGCAGATACGCAGTATTTT
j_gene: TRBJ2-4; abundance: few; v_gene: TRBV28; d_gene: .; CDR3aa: CASSSSGQGHIQYF; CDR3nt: .
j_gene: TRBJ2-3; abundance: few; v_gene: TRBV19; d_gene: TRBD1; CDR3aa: CASSMDRASTDTQYF; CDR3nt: TGTGCCAGTAGTATGGACAGGGCGAGCACAGATACGCAGTATTTT